This T cell receptor beta chain was retrieved from a study of cytomegalovirus exposure and HLA in healthy donors. Per the germline V gene, CDR1 is SGHRS and CDR2 is YFSETQ. The CDR3 spans 15 residues. Deletions cut 1 base from V and 2 bases from J, with 9 bases between. TCRdb's copy holds only in-frame clones and misses some; the assay was immunoSEQ multiplex PCR. The table shows nearly 200,000 clones, with approximately 82% occurring only once. This TCR was sampled from a woman aged 25 to 39 in good health and CMV-seropositive. The chain is built from TRBV5-1 and TRBJ2-2; D gene unclear. Sequencing used PBMCs. CDR3 amino acids: CASSLIEPNTGELFF. As DNA, the CDR3 is TGCGCCAGCAGCTTGATAGAACCCAACACCGGGGAGCTGTTTTTT.